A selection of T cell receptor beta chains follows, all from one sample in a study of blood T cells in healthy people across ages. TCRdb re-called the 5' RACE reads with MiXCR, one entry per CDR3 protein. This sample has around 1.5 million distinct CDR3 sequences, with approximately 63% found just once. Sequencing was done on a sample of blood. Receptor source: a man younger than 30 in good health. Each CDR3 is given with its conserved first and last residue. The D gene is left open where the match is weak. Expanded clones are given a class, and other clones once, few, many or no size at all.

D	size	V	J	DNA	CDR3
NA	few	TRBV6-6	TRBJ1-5	TGTGCCAGCAGTCGGATGGGGTTAAATCAGCCCCAGCATTTT	CASSRMGLNQPQHF
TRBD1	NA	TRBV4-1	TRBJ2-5	TGCGCCAGCAGCCAAGAGACAGGGGGATCACAAGAGACCCAGTACTTC	CASSQETGGSQETQYF
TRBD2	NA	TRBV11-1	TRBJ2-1	TGTGCCAGCACCAGACACCCCCTTACTAGCGGGGGAAACAATGAGCAGTTCTTC	CASTRHPLTSGGNNEQFF
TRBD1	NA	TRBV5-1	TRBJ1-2	TGCGCCAGCAGCTCGACACAGGGGGCGCGAAGAGGCTACACCTTC	CASSSTQGARRGYTF
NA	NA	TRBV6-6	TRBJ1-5	TGTGCCAGCAGTGACTCGACCGGGCAGCCCCAGCATTTT	CASSDSTGQPQHF
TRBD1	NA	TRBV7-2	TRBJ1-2	TGTGCCAGCAGCTCCTATCCGGGACAGGCCTATGGCTACACCTTC	CASSSYPGQAYGYTF
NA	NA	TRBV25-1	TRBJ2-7	TGTGCCAGCGGGGGGTGGGGTTTCTACGAGCAGTACTTC	CASGGWGFYEQYF
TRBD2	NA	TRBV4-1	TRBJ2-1	TGCGCCAGCAGCCTTAGCGGGCTACAAGAGACCCAGTTCTTC	CASSLSGLQETQFF
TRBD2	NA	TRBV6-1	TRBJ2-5	TGTGCCAGCAGTGAACCTACCCACCGGACTAGCGGGTTCGAAGAGACCCAGTACTTC	CASSEPTHRTSGFEETQYF
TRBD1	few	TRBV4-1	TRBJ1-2	TGCGCCAGCAGCCATGGACAGGGAGGTAGCTATGGCTACACCTTC	CASSHGQGGSYGYTF
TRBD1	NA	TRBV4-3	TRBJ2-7	TGCGCCAGCAGCCCTGGACAGGGGCCTTACTACGAGCAGTACTTC	CASSPGQGPYYEQYF
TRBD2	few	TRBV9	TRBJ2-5	TGTGCCAGCAGCCCCCCTGGAGCGGGAGGAAACCCCGCACGGGAGACCCAGTACTTC	CASSPPGAGGNPARETQYF
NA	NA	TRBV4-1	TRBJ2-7	TGCGCCAGCAGCCAAGTTCACACAGCTACCGCCTACGAGCAGTACTTC	CASSQVHTATAYEQYF
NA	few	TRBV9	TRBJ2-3	TGTGCCAGCAGCGTTAGTGGGGGCACTAGCACAGATACGCAGTATTTT	CASSVSGGTSTDTQYF
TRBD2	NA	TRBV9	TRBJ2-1	TGCGCCAGCAGCCTAGCTCCTAGCGGGAGGTCTTACAATGAGCAGTTCTTC	CASSLAPSGRSYNEQFF
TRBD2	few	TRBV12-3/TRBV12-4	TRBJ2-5	TGTGCCAGCAGCATAGGGAGGGAGCAGTACTTC	CASSIGREQYF
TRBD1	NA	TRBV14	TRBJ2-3	TGTGCCAGCAGCCCCTCATTATCAGACAGGGCCGGCACAGATACGCAGTATTTT	CASSPSLSDRAGTDTQYF
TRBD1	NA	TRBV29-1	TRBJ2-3	TGCAGCGTGGGACAGGGAGGGGCGGATACGCAGTATTTT	CSVGQGGADTQYF
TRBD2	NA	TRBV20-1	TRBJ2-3	TGCAGTGCTAAAAGTTTCCGGACTAGCCCAGATACGCAGTATTTT	CSAKSFRTSPDTQYF
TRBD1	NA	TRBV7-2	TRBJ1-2	TGTGCCAGCAGCTCCTCAGGGGGAATAGGCACCTTC	CASSSSGGIGTF
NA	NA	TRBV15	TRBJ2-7	TGTGCCACCAGCAGAGATTTAGCGGCCCGTTTTTACGAGCAGTACTTC	CATSRDLAARFYEQYF
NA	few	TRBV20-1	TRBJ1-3	TGCAGTGCTAGATGGGGGGGCTCTGGAAACACCATATATTTT	CSARWGGSGNTIYF
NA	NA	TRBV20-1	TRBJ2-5	TGCAGTGCTAGAGGGGTCGGGGGCACCGAGGAGACCCAGTACTTC	CSARGVGGTEETQYF
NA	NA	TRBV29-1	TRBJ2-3	TGCAGCGTTACGGCGTCGGGGGAGCCCTTCTTAACCACAGATACGCAGTATTTT	CSVTASGEPFLTTDTQYF
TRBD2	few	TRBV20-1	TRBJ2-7	TGCAGTGCTAGGGACCTAGCGGGGGTAGCCTACGAGCAGTACTTC	CSARDLAGVAYEQYF
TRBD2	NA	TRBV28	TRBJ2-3	TGTGCCAGCAGTTTGCGGGGGGGCCTCGGCACAGATACGCAGTATTTT	CASSLRGGLGTDTQYF
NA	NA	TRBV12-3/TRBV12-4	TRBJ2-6	TGTGCCCGCAGTTCCCCCGGGATAGATGTCTCTGGGGCCAACGTCCTGACTTTC	CARSSPGIDVSGANVLTF
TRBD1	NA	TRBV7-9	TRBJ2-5	TGTGCCAGCAGCACCGACAGGGAGTCGTTAGGTGAGCAGTACTTC	CASSTDRESLGEQYF
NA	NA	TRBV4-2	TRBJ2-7	TGTGCCAGCAGCCAAGCAGCCCGGGCAAACTACGAGCAGTACTTC	CASSQAARANYEQYF
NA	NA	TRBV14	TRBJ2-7	TGTGCCAGCAGCCAAGGCGAATCCAGTCGGGGGACATTGCCTCCCTACGAGCAGTACTTC	CASSQGESSRGTLPPYEQYF
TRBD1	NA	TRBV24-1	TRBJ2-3	TGTGCCACCAGTCCGGGACAGGGTTCAGATACGCAGTATTTT	CATSPGQGSDTQYF
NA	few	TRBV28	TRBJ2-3	TGTGCCAGCAGTTTATGGGCTAGCGACAAGTGGCGTACGCAGTATTTT	CASSLWASDKWRTQYF